The 2 T cell receptor beta chains in this list originate from one sample, sequenced in a study of shared clonotypes between healthy human individuals. TCRdb keeps only in-frame clones here, not all; method: immunoSEQ multiplex PCR. The sample shows about 2.3 million clones, 80% to 95% of them seen only once. The sequenced sample was naive CD4+ T cells from PBMCs. As to subset: CD45RA+ positively selected. The receptor set was obtained from a man younger than 35 in good health. Some clones in this sample may be carry-over from other donors' samples.

The gene calls are TRBV5-1 and TRBJ2-7; a weak D match, TRBD2 (6 bases). The CDR3 totals 16 residues. The V gene's germline CDR1 is SGHRS and CDR2 YFSETQ. Between the trimmed V and J ends, which lost 0 bases and 2 bases, there was a span of 15 bases. The CDR3 spells CASSLGAGMQTYEQYF. The CDR3 coding sequence is TGCGCCAGCAGCTTGGGGGCGGGGATGCAGACCTACGAGCAGTACTTC.

The chain is built from TRBV6-5 and TRBJ1-5; D perhaps matches TRBD1 (6 bases). This CDR3 has 15 residues. Germline values: CDR1 MNHEY, CDR2 SVGAGI. The ends were cut back, 6 bases at V and 3 bases at J, with 15 bases in the middle. The CDR3 loop is CASRSARGFNQPQHF. CDR3 sequence (DNA): TGTGCCAGCAGATCAGCCAGGGGTTTCAATCAGCCCCAGCATTTT.